A single sample gave rise to the 10 T cell receptor beta chains below, sequenced in a study of shared clonotypes between healthy human individuals. Sequencing used immunoSEQ multiplex PCR; TCRdb keeps in-frame clones, though not all of them. The sample records about 2.4 million clones, roughly 93% being singletons. Specimen: naive CD4+ T cells from PBMCs. The sample's subset: CD45RA+ positively selected. These receptors originate from a man between 18 and 29 years old in good health. Some clones in this sample may be carry-over from other donors' samples.

The chain recombines TRBV5-5 with TRBJ2-7, with TRBD2 as a possible D gene (5 bases). CDR1 is SGHKS and CDR2 is YYEKEE in the germline V gene (reference sequence). CDR3 length: 12 amino acids. Trimming pared 6 bases from V and 4 bases from J, leaving 11 bases between. The CDR3 region is CASTLRGYEQYF. The DNA of the CDR3 is TGTGCCAGCACCCTGCGAGGGTACGAGCAGTACTTC.

The chain is built from TRBV30 and TRBJ2-7; TRBD1 is a possible D gene (6 bases). The length of the CDR3 is 12 residues. Germline values: CDR1 GTSNPN, CDR2 SVGIG (reference sequence). The ends were cut back, 3 bases at V and 3 bases at J, with 9 bases in the middle. The CDR3 loop reads CAWRRGGYEQYF. CDR3 bases: TGTGCCTGGAGGAGAGGGGGCTACGAGCAGTACTTC.

The chain has TRBV5-8 and TRBJ1-2; D gene ambiguous. Germline lookup yields CDR1 SGHTS and CDR2 YDEGEE. The CDR3 runs 15 residues. Deletions cut 4 bases from V and 4 bases from J, with 17 bases between. The CDR3 protein is CASSTTPLESYGYTF. CDR3 bases: TGTGCCAGCAGCACGACACCCCTGGAGAGCTATGGCTACACCTTC.

This chain joins TRBV19 and TRBJ1-5; possibly TRBD1 for D (6 bases). The germline V gene encodes CDR1 LNHDA and CDR2 SQIVND (reference sequence). Trimming removed 11 bases at V and 0 bases at J, with 29 bases between. The CDR3 runs to 19 residues. The CDR3 loop reads CAHSRAQTGLLYSNQPQHF. The CDR3 DNA reads as TGTGCCCACTCCCGGGCGCAGACAGGTCTCCTTTATAGCAATCAGCCCCAGCATTTT.

This rearrangement joins TRBV5-6 to TRBJ2-3, with TRBD1 as a possible D gene (6 bases). The germline V gene encodes CDR1 SGHDT and CDR2 YYEEEE. CDR3 length: 16 residues. Trimming left V 4 bases short and J 5 bases short, with 20 bases between. For the CDR3, the DNA is TGTGCCAGCAGCCCGCAGGGGCGGCGGTCGGGAGATACGCAGTATTTT. It translates to CASSPQGRRSGDTQYF.

V and J are TRBV7-3 and TRBJ2-2; the D gene is possibly TRBD2 (6 bases). CDR3 length: 13 residues. V dropped 5 bases and J dropped 3 bases, with 7 bases sitting between them. The V gene's germline CDR1 is SGHTA and CDR2 FQGTGA. In DNA, the CDR3 is TGTGCCAGCAGCGGCGGGGACACCGGGGAGCTGTTTTTT. Amino acids: CASSGGDTGELFF.

This clone was picked up a small number of times. The chain carries TRBV19 and TRBJ1-5; D gene unclear. Trimming took off 0 bases at V and 1 base at J, with 13 bases between the two ends. Germline values: CDR1 LNHDA, CDR2 SQIVND (reference sequence). CDR3 length: 17 amino acids. The chain's CDR3 is CASSIDAGGWSNQPQHF. CDR3 in DNA: TGTGCCAGTAGTATAGATGCGGGCGGGTGGAGCAATCAGCCCCAGCATTTT.

This chain connects TRBV5-1 to TRBJ2-3; D remains unclear. CDR3 size: 15 residues. Germline V gene lookup returns CDR1 SGHRS and CDR2 YFSETQ. V was shortened by 0 bases and J by 11 bases, with 19 bases between the two germline ends. The CDR3 sequence is CASSLAPTSTERQYF. In DNA, the CDR3 is TGCGCCAGCAGCTTGGCCCCGACATCCACCGAGCGGCAGTATTTT.

The rearrangement joins TRBV2 to TRBJ2-7, with TRBD2 matching 7 bases. Germline V gives CDR1 SNHLY, CDR2 FYNNEI. The CDR3 is made up of 14 amino acids. J gave up 5 bases and V 4 bases, and 8 bases lay outside the gene matches. The CDR3 is CASSVRTRNNEQYF. CDR3 bases: TGTGCCAGCAGTGTCAGGACTAGGAACAACGAGCAGTACTTC. Full variable domain (missing parts from reference TRBV2 and TRBJ2-7): EPEVTQTPSHQVTQMGQEVILRCVPISNHLYFYWYRQILGQKVEFLVSFYNNEISEKSEIFDDQFSVERPDGSNFTLKIRSTKLEDSAMYFCASSVRTRNNEQYFGPGTRLTVT.

J is TRBJ2-3 and V is TRBV2, with 7 bases matching TRBD2. CDR1 is SNHLY, CDR2 FYNNEI, per germline. This CDR3 comprises 17 residues. V lost 0 bases to trimming and J lost 0 bases; unmatched junction nucleotides: 6. CDR3 amino acids: CASSEAGRGTSTDTQYF. CDR3 DNA sequence: TGTGCCAGCAGTGAAGCTGGGCGGGGGACGAGCACAGATACGCAGTATTTT.